The 10 T cell receptor beta chains below were found in one sample sequenced in a study of Ad26.COV2.S vaccination and SARS-CoV-2 variants. Regarding treatment: approximately 18 received Ad26.COV2.S at low or high dose, single or two shots; five or six received placebo; per-sample allocation not given. Day 63 after the first vaccine or placebo injection was the time point for sampling. The repertoire was sequenced with immunoSEQ multiplex PCR; TCRdb's copy has only in-frame clones and lacks some. Altogether about 350,000 clones are present, roughly 85% being singletons, with the ten largest covering roughly 3.1%. The specimen was peripheral blood, collected in a trial of Ad26.COV2.S vaccine versus placebo. Receptors were obtained from a person between 18 and 60 years old who received the Ad26.COV2.S COVID-19 vaccine or a placebo.

The gene calls are TRBV5-4 and TRBJ2-5; possibly TRBD1 or TRBD2 for D (5 bases each). V was trimmed by 2 bases and J by 3 bases, leaving 11 bases between them. Germline values: CDR1 SGHNT, CDR2 YYREEE (reference sequence). This CDR3 region has 14 residues. The CDR3 loop reads CASSLPGDEETQYF. Here the CDR3 DNA reads TGTGCCAGCAGCTTACCCGGGGACGAAGAGACCCAGTACTTC. Variable domain in full (rest from reference TRBV5-4 and TRBJ2-5): ETGVTQSPTHLIKTRGQQVTLRCSSQSGHNTVSWYQQALGQGPQFIFQYYREEENGRGNFPPRFSGLQFPNYSSELNVNALELDDSALYLCASSLPGDEETQYFGPGTRLLVL.

This sequence joins TRBV7-2 and TRBJ2-5; D is unresolved. Germline V CDR1 and CDR2: SGHTA, FQGNSA. The CDR3 runs to 15 residues. V was shortened by 1 base and J by 2 bases, with 11 bases between the two germline ends. The CDR3, as DNA: TGTGCCAGCAGCTTAGGGTCATCACTTCAAGAGACCCAGTACTTC. Amino acids: CASSLGSSLQETQYF.

The rearrangement joins TRBV3-1 (or the pseudogene TRBV3-2) to TRBJ1-3; D call uncertain. Per the germline V gene, CDR1 is LGHDT and CDR2 is YNNKEL (reference sequence). Between the trimmed V and J ends, which lost 0 bases and 2 bases, there was a span of 14 bases. The CDR3 contains 17 residues. The CDR3 spells CASSQDKLARTGNTIYF. The CDR3 DNA reads as TGTGCCAGCAGCCAAGATAAATTGGCCAGAACTGGAAACACCATATATTTT.

This clone was detected only once. The V call is TRBV3-1 (or the pseudogene TRBV3-2), the J call TRBJ2-1; 8 positions match TRBD1. The CDR3 covers 15 residues. Per the germline V gene, CDR1 is LGHDT and CDR2 is YNNKEL (reference sequence). Trimming removed 4 bases from V and 2 bases from J; junction bases left unmatched: 4. For the CDR3, the DNA is TGTGCCAGCAGCCTTACAGGGGGGACCTACAATGAGCAGTTCTTC. Translating gives CASSLTGGTYNEQFF.

The chain couples TRBV5-1 to TRBJ1-1; no clear D gene. V was shortened by 2 bases and J by 0 bases, with 17 bases between the two germline ends. Germline V gene data show CDR1 as SGHRS and CDR2 as YFSETQ. CDR3 size: 17 residues. The CDR3 sequence is CASSFSPPGSVNTEAFF. For the CDR3, the DNA is TGCGCCAGCAGCTTCTCCCCCCCCGGATCGGTGAACACTGAAGCTTTCTTT.

The chain uses TRBV24-1 and TRBJ1-3; D ambiguous. The V end was cut by 4 bases, the J end by 2 bases, with 8 bases between. The CDR3 contains 14 residues. Per germline, CDR1 KGHDR and CDR2 SFDVKD. The CDR3 nucleotides are TGTGCCACCAGTGAGTCCGGGACTGGAAACACCATATATTTT. Translation gives CATSESGTGNTIYF.

The genes are TRBV5-5 and TRBJ1-2; possible D gene TRBD1, 6 bases. The CDR3 loop spans 14 amino acids. V dropped 3 bases and J dropped 4 bases, with 13 bases sitting between them. Per the germline V gene, CDR1 is SGHKS and CDR2 is YYEKEE (reference sequence). The DNA of the CDR3 is TGTGCCAGCAGCTCCTCGACAGGTGGCTATGGCTACACCTTC. Translating gives CASSSSTGGYGYTF.

V is TRBV23-1 and J is TRBJ2-6; the D gene could be TRBD1 or TRBD2 (5 bases each). TRBV23-1 is an ORF, and what it does is uncertain. V lost 0 bases and J lost 0, with 18 bases in between. CDR3 length: 20 amino acids. The chain's CDR3 is CASSQSIGTMLDSGANVLTF. In DNA, the CDR3 is TGCGCCAGCAGTCAATCTATCGGGACCATGCTAGACTCTGGGGCCAACGTCCTGACTTTC.

J is TRBJ2-2 and V is TRBV4-1; TRBD1 might be the D (6 bases). With 1 base removed from V and 5 bases from J, the gap between germline ends came to 11 bases. CDR1 and CDR2 from the germline V gene are MGHRA and YSYEKL. This CDR3 is 15 amino acids long. As DNA, the CDR3 is TGCGCCAGCAGCCAAGTAGGCAGGGGTACCGGGGAGCTGTTTTTT. The encoded protein is CASSQVGRGTGELFF.

The V call is TRBV27, the J call TRBJ1-4; D unclear. V lost 5 bases to trimming and J lost 5 bases, with 24 bases between them. There are 18 residues in the CDR3. Looked up from germline, CDR1 is MNHEY and CDR2 is SMNVEV (reference sequence). CDR3 protein: CASSPSITSSLHNEKLFF. CDR3 bases: TGTGCCAGCAGTCCCTCGATCACCTCGAGCCTACACAATGAAAAACTGTTTTTT.